A selection of T cell receptor beta chains follows, all from one sample in a study of blood T cell repertoires in COVID-19. Profiling relied on immunoSEQ multiplex PCR, and the TCRdb table lists in-frame clones only, not all of them. The sample consists of about 290,000 clones, about 89% of them appearing once. Sequencing used PBMCs or T cells enriched from blood (not recorded which). These receptors were collected from a woman between 40 and 50 years old who had recovered from COVID-19. CDR3s include the opening cysteine and the closing phenylalanine or tryptophan. D genes are given only for firm matches. Only some rows state a clone size, as once, few, many or a class for expanded clones.

TRBV18	TRBJ2-5	.	.	TGTGCCAGCTCCCCGTACCAAGAGACCCAGTACTTC	CASSPYQETQYF
TRBV27	TRBJ1-5	.	.	TGTGCCAGCAGTTCCAGAGGGAATATCAATCAGCCCCAGCATTTT	CASSSRGNINQPQHF
TRBV7-9	TRBJ2-7	.	.	TGTGCCAGCAGCTCCGGGGACTTCTACGAGCAGTACTTC	CASSSGDFYEQYF
TRBV18	TRBJ1-1	.	.	TGTGCCAGCTCACCGGAGAGCACTGAAGCTTTCTTT	CASSPESTEAFF
TRBV6-5	TRBJ1-1	.	TRBD1	TGTGCCAGCAGCCATCGTTCGACAGGGAGTTTAACGGCTTTCTTT	CASSHRSTGSLTAFF
TRBV5-1	TRBJ1-2	.	.	TGCGCCAGCAGCTTGGAATCCTCCGACTACGGCTACACCTTC	CASSLESSDYGYTF
TRBV6-2/TRBV6-3	TRBJ2-1	.	TRBD2	TGTGCCAGCAGTTTTAGCGGGAGGGGCTCCTACAATGAGCAGTTCTTC	CASSFSGRGSYNEQFF
TRBV10-3	TRBJ1-5	.	TRBD1	TGTGCCATCAGTGAGGGGGGACAGAGATATAGCAATCAGCCCCAGCATTTT	CAISEGGQRYSNQPQHF
TRBV2	TRBJ2-1	.	.	TGTGCCAGCAGTGAGCAACAGGGGGGGTACAATGAGCAGTTCTTC	CASSEQQGGYNEQFF
TRBV9	TRBJ1-2	.	TRBD1	TGTGCCAGCAGCGACCGACAGGGTGCTAACTATGGCTACACCTTC	CASSDRQGANYGYTF
TRBV7-2	TRBJ1-2	few	.	TGTGCCAGCAGCCCTCGGACAGACTTCCCTGGTGGCTACACCTTC	CASSPRTDFPGGYTF
TRBV19	TRBJ2-3	once	TRBD2	TGTGCCAGCGGGGTAGCGGGACTGAAGGCAGATACGCAGTATTTT	CASGVAGLKADTQYF
TRBV11-2	TRBJ1-6	.	TRBD1	TGTGCCAGCAGCTCGACAGGGCCAAATTCACCCCTCCACTTT	CASSSTGPNSPLHF
TRBV7-6	TRBJ1-1	once	.	TGTGCCAGCAGCTCGGACACCAACACTGAAGCTTTCTTT	CASSSDTNTEAFF
TRBV15	TRBJ1-4	.	TRBD1	TGTGCCACCTCGGAAACAGGGGGGCAAAAACTGTTTTTT	CATSETGGQKLFF
TRBV6-5	TRBJ1-1	.	.	TGTGCCAGCACCGAACAGGGAAATGGGAACACTGAAGCTTTCTTT	CASTEQGNGNTEAFF
TRBV4-2	TRBJ2-1	.	TRBD2	TGTGCCAGCAGCCAAGAGGCTAGCGGGTCCTACAATGAGCAGTTCTTC	CASSQEASGSYNEQFF
TRBV20-1	TRBJ1-5	.	.	TGCAGTGCTTGTGGGGACGGGGGTAGCAATCAGCCCCAGCATTTT	CSACGDGGSNQPQHF
TRBV18	TRBJ2-5	.	.	TGTGCCAGCGCCCTCGGACAGCGGTACGAGACCCAGTACTTC	CASALGQRYETQYF
TRBV5-4	TRBJ1-1	.	.	TGTGCCAGCAGCTTGGATTCGGGGGGCTCTGAAGCTTTCTTT	CASSLDSGGSEAFF
TRBV20-1	TRBJ2-7	.	.	TGCAGTGCTAGTGACGACAGGGAGGACGAGCAGTACTTC	CSASDDREDEQYF
TRBV30	TRBJ2-1	once	TRBD2	TGTGCCTGGAGCCGAATCGCAGGGACTAGCGGGAGTGGGCAGTTCTTC	CAWSRIAGTSGSGQFF
TRBV7-2	TRBJ2-1	.	.	TGTGCCAGCAGCTCCCAGGGGGGAAGGGACAATGAGCAGTTCTTC	CASSSQGGRDNEQFF
TRBV30	TRBJ1-1	few	TRBD1	TGTGCCTGGTCCTCCGGGACAGGGGGACCATGGGCTGAAGCTTTCTTT	CAWSSGTGGPWAEAFF
TRBV6-4	TRBJ2-3	.	.	TGTGCCAGCAGTGACAGGGGGAGCACAGATACGCAGTATTTT	CASSDRGSTDTQYF
TRBV9	TRBJ2-1	.	TRBD2	TGTGCCAGCAGCGTAGTAGGTAGCGGGAGCCACAATGAGCAGTTCTTC	CASSVVGSGSHNEQFF
TRBV4-1	TRBJ2-7	.	.	TGCGCCAGCAGAGGAGGGACAGCCGAGCAGTACTTC	CASRGGTAEQYF
TRBV30	TRBJ2-3	.	TRBD2	TGTGCCTGGAGTTATAGCGGGATGAGCACAGATACGCAGTATTTT	CAWSYSGMSTDTQYF